This T cell receptor beta chain stems from a study of monozygotic twins with inflammatory bowel disease. No DNA is given; TCRdb re-called the 5' RACE reads and lists each CDR3 protein once. The specimen's table records 95,000 to 110,000 distinct CDR3 sequences. Sequenced input: blood. This sequence originates from a human donor with ulcerative colitis or Crohn's disease, or a healthy co-twin of an affected twin (not recorded which).

The CDR3 loop is CASSPRPTGLNSPLHF. This sequence joins TRBV7-2 and TRBJ1-6; TCRdb's assignment of TRBD1 cannot be checked, as there is no DNA. This CDR3 has 16 residues. The V gene's germline CDR1 is SGHTA and CDR2 FQGNSA.